Shown below are 32 T cell receptor beta chains from a single sample sequenced in a study of OX40 agonist ivuxolimab in advanced cancers. Generated by immunoSEQ multiplex PCR, the TCRdb table keeps only in-frame clones and is missing some. There are about 68,000 clones in the sample; about 89% occur only once, and 2% to 2.5% lies in the top ten. Sequencing used CD4+ or CD8+ T cells sorted from blood, obtained in a trial of the OX40 agonist ivuxolimab. All receptors come from an adult with an advanced solid tumor such as melanoma, head and neck, liver or kidney cancer.

The chain combines TRBV27 with TRBJ2-7, with TRBD1 identical over 7 bases. The CDR3 is 13 amino acids. Unmatched junction bases numbered 3, after V lost 4 bases and J lost 3 bases. Germline-derived CDR1 and CDR2 are MNHEY and SMNVEV (reference sequence). The CDR3 is CASSSRDSYEQYF. CDR3 nucleotide sequence: TGTGCCAGCAGTTCCCGGGACAGCTACGAGCAGTACTTC.

The chain employs TRBV5-1 and TRBJ2-7, with TRBD1 identical over 7 bases. This CDR3 region has 14 residues. In germline, CDR1 is SGHRS, CDR2 YFSETQ. V dropped 3 bases and J dropped 2; count of bases not matched to a gene: 5. CDR3 sequence: CASSSSGQAYEQYF. CDR3 in DNA: TGCGCCAGCAGCTCCTCCGGACAGGCCTACGAGCAGTACTTC.

The chain combines TRBV10-2 with TRBJ1-1; TRBD1 matches at 10 bases. V was pared by 6 bases and J by 6 bases, with 10 bases of the junction left unmatched. The CDR3 totals 15 residues. CDR1 WSHSY and CDR2 SAAADI come from the germline V gene. The CDR3, as DNA: TGCGCCAGCAGAGAAACGACAGGGGGCAGAGCTGAAGCTTTCTTT. Translating it yields CASRETTGGRAEAFF.

The chain couples TRBV7-9 to TRBJ2-3, with no clear D. The germline V gene has CDR1 SEHNR and CDR2 FQNEAQ (reference sequence). V shed 3 bases and J shed 10 bases, with 11 bases lying between them. The CDR3 spans 12 residues. This CDR3 is CASSLISDAQYF. Here the CDR3 DNA reads TGTGCCAGCAGCTTGATAAGTGACGCGCAGTATTTT. Filled out from reference TRBV7-9 and TRBJ2-3, the complete variable domain reads DTGVSQNPRHKITKRGQNVTFRCDPISEHNRLYWYRQTLGQGPEFLTYFQNEAQLEKSRLLSDRFSAERPKGSFSTLEIQRTEQGDSAMYLCASSLISDAQYFGPGTRLTVL.

The count of this clone is one. The chain links TRBV29-1 to TRBJ2-5, with 10 bases that match TRBD1. The CDR3 is 14 residues long. CDR1 and CDR2 from the germline V gene are SQVTM and ANQGSEA. V lost 4 bases, J lost 5 bases, and 7 bases stayed unmatched. DNA of the CDR3: TGCAGCGTTGCTTGGACAGGGGGTGTCGAGACCCAGTACTTC. This translates into CSVAWTGGVETQYF.

V usage is TRBV21-1 and J usage is TRBJ2-7; the table names TRBD2, a call not compared with the DNA. TRBV21-1 corresponds to a pseudogene. The length of the CDR3 is 19 residues. DNA for the CDR3: TGTGCCAGCAGCAAGGCGATCAGTGTCGAGGGGACTTCCATCTACGAGCAGTACTTC. Translating gives CASSKAISVEGTSIYEQYF.

The J gene is TRBJ2-5, the V gene TRBV30, with 9 bases matching TRBD2. The trim removed 4 bases at V and 0 bases at J, leaving 3 bases unmatched. CDR3 length equals 14 residues. The germline CDR1 and CDR2 sequences are GTSNPN and SVGIG (reference sequence). CDR3 coding DNA: TGTGCCTGGAACCTAGCGGGACACCAAGAGACCCAGTACTTC. Translating it yields CAWNLAGHQETQYF. Using reference TRBV30 and TRBJ2-5 for the parts outside the CDR3, the full variable domain is SQTIHQWPATLVQPVGSPLSLECTVEGTSNPNLYWYRQAAGRGLQLLFYSVGIGQISSEVPQNLSASRPQDRQFILSSKKLLLSDSGFYLCAWNLAGHQETQYFGPGTRLLVL.

This rearrangement joins TRBV28 to TRBJ2-3; D possibly corresponds to TRBD2 (5 bases). The V end was cut by 6 bases, the J end by 3 bases, with 13 bases between. Per germline, CDR1 MDHEN and CDR2 SYDVKM. The CDR3 spans 14 residues. This chain's CDR3 is CASSPIGVTDTQYF. Written as DNA, the CDR3 is TGTGCCAGCAGCCCAATCGGGGTTACAGATACGCAGTATTTT.

The V gene is TRBV6-5, the J gene TRBJ1-2; D uncertain. Between the trimmed V and J ends, which lost 3 bases and 7 bases, there was a span of 12 bases. The CDR3 has 13 amino acids. The V gene's germline CDR1 is MNHEY and CDR2 SVGAGI. The CDR3 DNA reads as TGTGCCAGCAGTTATAGTCCGAGCCTTGGCTACACCTTC. It codes for CASSYSPSLGYTF.

The rearrangement links TRBV9 to TRBJ2-3; D not certain. V lost 2 bases and J 3 bases, leaving 10 bases between the germline ends. There are 14 residues in the CDR3. CDR1 and CDR2 from the germline V gene are SGDLS and YYNGEE. CDR3 nucleotide sequence: TGTGCCAGCAGCGTCGTCGGAAGGACAGATACGCAGTATTTT. This codes for CASSVVGRTDTQYF.

The chain uses TRBV15 and TRBJ1-1; D not resolved. CDR3 length: 14 residues. Deletions cut 2 bases from V and 2 bases from J, with 9 bases between. Germline V gene sequence: CDR1 LNHNV, CDR2 YYDKDF (reference sequence). CDR3 sequence reads: CATSRQYSNTEAFF. In DNA, the CDR3 is TGTGCCACCAGCAGACAATACAGCAACACTGAAGCTTTCTTT.

V is TRBV27 and J is TRBJ1-2; D ambiguous. CDR1 MNHEY and CDR2 SMNVEV come from the germline V gene (reference sequence). V dropped 5 bases and J dropped 8 bases, with 12 bases sitting between them. This CDR3 is built from 12 residues. The CDR3, as DNA: TGTGCCAGCAGTATGACCGGTAGGGGCTACACCTTC. This sequence encodes CASSMTGRGYTF.

The chain is built from TRBV5-1 and TRBJ1-1, with a possible D match to TRBD1 (6 bases). The CDR3 loop spans 15 amino acids. The V and J ends lost 4 bases and 1 base respectively, with 14 bases between them. CDR1 and CDR2 (germline): SGHRS, YFSETQ. CDR3 loop: CASSPSRGSNTEAFF. CDR3 in DNA: TGCGCCAGCAGCCCCTCCAGGGGATCGAACACTGAAGCTTTCTTT.

The CDR3 protein is CASSAQTGDTQYF. The DNA for the CDR3 is TGTGCCAGCAGCGCCCAAACAGGAGATACGCAGTATTTT. This chain connects TRBV7-2 to TRBJ2-3; D is perhaps TRBD1 (5 bases). CDR3 size: 13 residues. The V and J ends lost 5 bases and 5 bases respectively, with 11 bases between them. Germline V lookup: CDR1 SGHTA, CDR2 FQGNSA.

This sequence joins TRBV7-2 and TRBJ1-2; 7 bases align to TRBD1. J gave up 5 bases and V 2 bases, and 8 bases lay outside the gene matches. This CDR3 region has 15 residues. Germline lookup yields CDR1 SGHTA and CDR2 FQGNSA. In DNA, the CDR3 is TGTGCCAGCAGCTTAACGACAGGGAGCCCTTATGGCTACACCTTC. It translates to CASSLTTGSPYGYTF.

This clone turned up a few times. The J gene is TRBJ1-6, the V gene TRBV9, with no clear D. The CDR3 spans 15 residues. V shed 0 bases and J shed 10 bases, with 14 bases lying between them. Per germline, CDR1 SGDLS and CDR2 YYNGEE. The CDR3 sequence: CASSVEVSLGSPLHF. The CDR3 DNA follows: TGTGCCAGCAGCGTAGAAGTCAGTCTTGGATCACCCCTCCACTTT.

The J gene is TRBJ2-7, the V gene TRBV6-1; TRBD2 agrees at 7 bases. Trimming removed 0 bases from V and 4 bases from J; junction bases left unmatched: 6. CDR3 length: 15 amino acids. Germline V gives CDR1 MNHNS, CDR2 SASEGT. The CDR3 here is CASSEAQREYYEQYF. CDR3 coding DNA: TGTGCCAGCAGTGAAGCCCAGCGGGAATATTACGAGCAGTACTTC.

This chain links TRBV4-3 with TRBJ1-2; TRBD1 aligns across 7 bases. The CDR3 totals 16 residues. CDR1 and CDR2 from the germline V gene are LGHNA and YSLEER. V shed 4 bases and J 6 bases; nucleotides not matched to a gene: 14. The CDR3 DNA is TGCGCCAGCAGCCCCGCCGGCACAGGGGTTTCGGATGGCTACACCTTC. Translated, it gives CASSPAGTGVSDGYTF.

V usage is TRBV19 and J usage is TRBJ1-1, with TRBD1 matching 9 bases. CDR1 LNHDA and CDR2 SQIVND come from the germline V gene (reference sequence). This CDR3 has 14 residues. Germline trimming cut 9 bases from V and 10 bases from J; bases unmatched to any gene: 15. CDR3 in amino acids: CARALDRGVTGAFF. The CDR3 DNA reads as TGTGCCAGAGCCCTTGACAGGGGGGTTACCGGAGCTTTCTTT.

This chain links TRBV28 with TRBJ2-1; D may match TRBD1 or TRBD2 (6 bases each). Germline CDR1 reads MDHEN; CDR2 reads SYDVKM. The length of the CDR3 is 15 residues. The V end lost 5 bases, the J end lost 7 bases, and 18 bases lay between the germline ends. CDR3 DNA sequence: TGTGCCAGCAGTCTCGGTGGGGGCGGGAAAAATGAGCAGTTCTTC. Its protein is CASSLGGGGKNEQFF.

This clone was counted between two and nine times. CDR3 protein: CAIRGDRGTGELFF. The DNA of the CDR3 is TGTGCCATCAGAGGGGACAGGGGAACCGGGGAGCTGTTTTTT. The gene calls are TRBV10-3 and TRBJ2-2; 10 bases are shared with TRBD1. CDR1 ENHRY and CDR2 SYGVKD come from the germline V gene. The CDR3 covers 14 residues. The junction had 3 bases not matched to a gene; V was cut back by 6 bases and J by 5 bases.

The chain has TRBV7-2 and TRBJ2-7; tentative D call: TRBD2 (6 bases). Looked up from germline, CDR1 is SGHTA and CDR2 is FQGNSA. This CDR3 is 14 amino acids long. V shed 2 bases and J shed 0 bases, with 8 bases lying between them. The CDR3 protein is CASSLKTSSYEQYF. In DNA form, the CDR3 reads TGTGCCAGCAGCTTAAAGACTAGCTCCTACGAGCAGTACTTC.

This chain uses TRBV7-8 with TRBJ1-1; 10 nucleotides match TRBD1. CDR3 length: 17 residues. The V gene's germline CDR1 is SGHVS and CDR2 FQNEAQ. The trim removed 5 bases at V and 0 bases at J, leaving 9 bases unmatched. CDR3 DNA sequence: TGTGCCAGCAGCGCCGGGACAGGGGCAGTTATGAACACTGAAGCTTTCTTT. Protein product: CASSAGTGAVMNTEAFF.

The chain links TRBV28 to TRBJ2-7; 10 bases fit TRBD2. CDR3 length: 14 residues. V shed 7 bases and J 0 bases; nucleotides not matched to a gene: 3. In germline, CDR1 is MDHEN, CDR2 SYDVKM. The chain's CDR3 is CASTSSGSSYEQYF. For the CDR3, the DNA is TGTGCCAGCACCTCTAGCGGGAGCTCCTACGAGCAGTACTTC.

V gene TRBV6-1 combines with J gene TRBJ2-5, with D tentatively TRBD1 or TRBD2 (5 bases each). The ends were cut back, 7 bases at V and 7 bases at J, with 16 bases in the middle. The germline V gene encodes CDR1 MNHNS and CDR2 SASEGT. The CDR3 is 13 residues long. CDR3 DNA sequence: TGTGCCAGCACAAATACAGACAGCGGGACCCAGTACTTC. As protein: CASTNTDSGTQYF.

V is TRBV4-1 and J is TRBJ2-1; D possibly corresponds to TRBD2 (5 bases). Germline V gene sequence: CDR1 MGHRA, CDR2 YSYEKL. This CDR3 is built from 13 residues. V shed 2 bases and J shed 11 bases, with 13 bases lying between them. The CDR3: CASSQLLGGKQFF. The CDR3 region has the DNA TGCGCCAGCAGCCAACTCCTCGGAGGCAAGCAGTTCTTC.

The chain has TRBV30 and TRBJ2-3, with TRBD2 matching over 7 bases. Germline V gives CDR1 GTSNPN, CDR2 SVGIG (reference sequence). V was clipped by 2 bases and J by 8 bases; unmatched bases: 4. This CDR3 comprises 12 residues. This chain's CDR3 is CAWSPGGGTQYF. CDR3 in DNA: TGTGCCTGGAGTCCGGGGGGAGGTACGCAGTATTTT.

The gene calls are TRBV11-1 and TRBJ2-1; possibly TRBD2 for D (6 bases). This CDR3 contains 15 residues. V lost 1 base, J lost 8 bases, and 15 bases lay in between. In germline, CDR1 is SGHAT, CDR2 FQDESV (reference sequence). The CDR3 here is CASSLGSGFNDEQFF. For the CDR3, the DNA is TGTGCCAGCAGCTTAGGCAGCGGGTTTAACGATGAGCAGTTCTTC. The complete variable domain, with remaining parts taken from reference TRBV11-1 and TRBJ2-1, reads EAEVAQSPRYKITEKSQAVAFWCDPISGHATLYWYRQILGQGPELLVQFQDESVVDDSQLPKDRFSAERLKGVDSTLKIQPAELGDSAMYLCASSLGSGFNDEQFFGPGTRLTVL.

This clone was counted a single time. The chain carries TRBV7-2 and TRBJ1-1, with 11 nucleotides matching TRBD1. Trimming removed 5 bases from V and 10 bases from J; junction bases left unmatched: 15. Germline assignment: CDR1 SGHTA and CDR2 FQGNSA. The CDR3 length is 16 residues. The CDR3 is CASSRTGTGGWLGAFF. For the CDR3, the DNA is TGTGCCAGCAGCCGGACCGGGACAGGGGGTTGGTTGGGAGCTTTCTTT.

The rearrangement uses TRBV18 and TRBJ2-3, with TRBD1 matching 8 bases. This CDR3 region has 16 residues. The V and J ends lost 3 bases and 0 bases, in that order; junction bases with no gene match: 5. Germline-derived CDR1 and CDR2 are KGHSH and LQKENI. Written as DNA, the CDR3 is TGTGCCAGCTCACCGAGCCGGGACAGGAGCACAGATACGCAGTATTTT. This translates into CASSPSRDRSTDTQYF. Supplemented by reference TRBV18 and TRBJ2-3, the full variable domain reads NAGVMQNPRHLVRRRGQEARLRCSPMKGHSHVYWYRQLPEEGLKFMVYLQKENIIDESGMPKERFSAEFPKEGPSILRIQQVVRGDSAAYFCASSPSRDRSTDTQYFGPGTRLTVL.

In its sample, this clone was seen a few times. The V and J genes are TRBV4-1 and TRBJ2-3; 9 nucleotides agree with TRBD2. This CDR3 comprises 15 residues. CDR1 is MGHRA, CDR2 YSYEKL, per germline. The J segment lost 2 bases and the V segment lost 4 bases, leaving 4 bases of the junction unmatched. In nucleotides, the CDR3 is TGCGCCAGCAGCCCGGGACTAGCCTACACAGATACGCAGTATTTT. It is translated as CASSPGLAYTDTQYF.

The chain links TRBV30 to TRBJ1-3, with D possibly being TRBD1 (5 bases). CDR1 GTSNPN and CDR2 SVGIG come from the germline V gene (reference sequence). The germline V and J ends were trimmed by 2 bases and 0 bases, with 14 bases remaining between them. This CDR3 has 16 amino acids. CDR3 loop: CAWSSPGRYSGNTIYF. CDR3 DNA sequence: TGTGCCTGGAGTTCACCGGGACGCTACTCTGGAAACACCATATATTTT. The full variable domain, in which reference TRBV30 and TRBJ1-3 provide the parts outside the CDR3, is SQTIHQWPATLVQPVGSPLSLECTVEGTSNPNLYWYRQAAGRGLQLLFYSVGIGQISSEVPQNLSASRPQDRQFILSSKKLLLSDSGFYLCAWSSPGRYSGNTIYFGEGSWLTVV.